This T cell receptor beta chain was observed in a study of blood T cells in healthy people across ages (dated by TCRdb to 2014 to 2015). Some background on the complete study: In model experiments, template switching captured about one uniquely barcoded TCR beta cDNA molecule for every two T cells. To track age-related changes in TCR beta repertoire diversity, the study relied on deep sequencing normalized with unique cDNA molecular identifiers. Two additional independent replicas of 1 million unique cDNA reads from the same blood draw were analyzed for two donors (one aged 18 to 30 and one aged 80 or older). To avoid experimental bias, donors of different ages were randomly spread across the sequencing lanes. Four age groups were formed from the donors: young (average approximately 16 years), middle-aged (approximately 40), aged (more than 55) and long-lived (approximately 80). Summary of the overall study and its limitations: Because the CMV infection status of the donors was unknown, age-related changes in expanded clonotypes may potentially have been confounded. The percentage of naive T cells measured by flow cytometry correlated strongly with observed TCR beta diversity. Compared with the aged group, the long-lived group had more naive CD4+ T cells, fewer expanded clones and increased TCR diversity, suggesting age selection. Because profiling used bulk unsorted PBMCs, naive and antigen-experienced compartments could not be compared conclusively. Total diversity estimates from one million sequenced T cells were considered lower bounds and underestimates. Observed TCR beta diversity per million T cells fell roughly linearly with age, and a significant reduction was already apparent by age about 36.

Systemically healthy Caucasian individuals from Russia, around 38 in total and aged about 6 to 95 years, were included as donors. Each donor gave around 9 milliliters of peripheral blood, collected into EDTA-treated Vacutainer tubes. PBMCs were isolated by Ficoll-Paque density-gradient centrifugation, with at least 7 million obtained per sample. Total RNA was extracted from PBMCs with Trizol reagent, with at least 6 micrograms obtained per sample. For every donor, flow cytometry on a PBMC aliquot measured the percentage of naive CD45RAhigh/CD27high T cells. Libraries were built with 5' RACE. The sample was run on an Illumina HiSeq 2500. A second about 7 to 11 cycle PCR used a sample-barcoded 5' primer and a J-beta primer mix. A unique molecular identifier was introduced onto each TCR beta cDNA molecule by a template-switch 5' adaptor carrying 12 random nucleotides. Each sample yielded at least 2.5 million CDR3-containing paired-end reads. The Mint cDNA synthesis kit, primed by a TRBC-specific oligonucleotide, was used to synthesize first-strand cDNA from all RNA. After uracil-DNA glycosylase treatment, a first 18-cycle PCR used universal primers M1SS and BC2_uni_R on all cDNA. In the paper's pipeline: Normalization of each sample was performed by random selection of 1 million high-quality reads, each carrying a distinct molecular identifier. Reads sharing molecular identifiers were discarded rather than binned into consensus sequences. MiTCR, run with a Q25 quality threshold and the strictest error-elimination algorithm, handled CDR3 identification, clonotype clustering and error correction. Lower-bound total TCR beta diversity was estimated with a nonparametric unseen species model using Euler transformation. TCRdb trimmed the raw reads at Q25, called clones with MiXCR and kept productive beta chains. For every CDR3 protein sequence, its rows merge into one entry that carries the most common genes and DNA. It is TCRdb's table, rather than the study itself, that gives the V and J calls and clone size. In this sample the table shows roughly 800,000 distinct CDR3 sequences, about 34% of which occur a single time. The ten largest account for 10% to 15% of the sample.

Trimming costs V 6 bases and J 9 bases, and their ends lie 12 bases apart. The CDR3 is 11 residues long, counting both termini. Only the CDR3 portion is preserved as DNA: 33 bases, with reading frame beginning at the first base. According to the germline V gene, CDR1 reads SQVTM and CDR2 reads ANQGSEA. Comments on this clonotype: The antigen it recognizes is unknown. Possible read error: a much larger clone is one base away. Because the CDR3 is missing its conserved closing phenylalanine or tryptophan, this is likely a read error.

Rearrangement joined TRBV29-1 to TRBJ2-1; the D gene identity is not certain. The receptor was derived from a man in his late teens or twenties in good health. Sequenced input: blood. The nucleotide sequence reads as follows: TGCAGCGTCGTTGGACGAGGTGAGCAGTTCTTG. This yields the protein CSVVGRGEQFL.